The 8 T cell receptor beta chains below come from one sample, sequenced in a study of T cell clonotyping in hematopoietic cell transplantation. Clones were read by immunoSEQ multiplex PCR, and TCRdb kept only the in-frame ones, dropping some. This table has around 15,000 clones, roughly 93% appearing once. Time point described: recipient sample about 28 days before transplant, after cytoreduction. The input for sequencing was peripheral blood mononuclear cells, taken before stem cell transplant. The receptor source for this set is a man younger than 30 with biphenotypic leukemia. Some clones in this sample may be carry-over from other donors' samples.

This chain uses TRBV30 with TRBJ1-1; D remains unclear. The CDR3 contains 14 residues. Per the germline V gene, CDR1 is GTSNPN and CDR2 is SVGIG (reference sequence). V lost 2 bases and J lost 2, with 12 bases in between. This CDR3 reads CAWSREVGNTEAFF. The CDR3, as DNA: TGTGCCTGGAGTAGGGAGGTCGGAAACACTGAAGCTTTCTTT.

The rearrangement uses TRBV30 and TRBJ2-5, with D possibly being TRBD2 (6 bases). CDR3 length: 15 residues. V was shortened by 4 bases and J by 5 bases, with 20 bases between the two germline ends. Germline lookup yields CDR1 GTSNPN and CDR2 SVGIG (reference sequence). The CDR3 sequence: CAWKMTTTGVETQYF. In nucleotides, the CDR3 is TGTGCCTGGAAAATGACTACCACGGGGGTGGAGACCCAGTACTTC. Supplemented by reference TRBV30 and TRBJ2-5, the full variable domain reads SQTIHQWPATLVQPVGSPLSLECTVEGTSNPNLYWYRQAAGRGLQLLFYSVGIGQISSEVPQNLSASRPQDRQFILSSKKLLLSDSGFYLCAWKMTTTGVETQYFGPGTRLLVL.

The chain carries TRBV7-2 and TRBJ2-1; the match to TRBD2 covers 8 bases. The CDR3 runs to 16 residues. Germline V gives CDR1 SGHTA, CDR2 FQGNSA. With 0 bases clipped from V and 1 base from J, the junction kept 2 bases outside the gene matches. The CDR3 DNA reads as TGTGCCAGCAGCTTAGCCCCTAGCGGGTCCTACAATGAGCAGTTCTTC. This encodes CASSLAPSGSYNEQFF. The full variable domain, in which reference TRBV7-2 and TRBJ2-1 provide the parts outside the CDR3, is GAGVSQSPSNKVTEKGKDVELRCDPISGHTALYWYRQSLGQGLEFLIYFQGNSAPDKSGLPSDRFSAERTGGSVSTLTIQRTQQEDSAVYLCASSLAPSGSYNEQFFGPGTRLTVL.

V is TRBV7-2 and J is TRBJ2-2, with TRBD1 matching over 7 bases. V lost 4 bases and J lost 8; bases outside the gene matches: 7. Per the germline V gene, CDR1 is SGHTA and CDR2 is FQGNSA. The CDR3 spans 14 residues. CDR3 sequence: CASSSGQVRGELFF. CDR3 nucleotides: TGTGCCAGCAGCTCCGGACAGGTTAGAGGGGAGCTGTTTTTT.

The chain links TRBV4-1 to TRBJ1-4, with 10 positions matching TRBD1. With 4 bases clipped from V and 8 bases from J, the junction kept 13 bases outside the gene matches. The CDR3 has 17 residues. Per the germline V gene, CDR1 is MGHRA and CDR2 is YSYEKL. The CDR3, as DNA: TGCGCCAGCAGCCGCGACCCCGGGACAGGGGCCGGCGAAAAACTGTTTTTT. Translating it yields CASSRDPGTGAGEKLFF.

The CDR3 region is CASRRTSWETQYF. The DNA for the CDR3 is TGTGCCAGCAGACGGACTAGCTGGGAGACCCAGTACTTC. The chain uses TRBV7-2 and TRBJ2-5, with 8 bases aligning to TRBD2. This CDR3 has 13 residues. Trimming at V came to 6 bases and at J to 5 bases, leaving 5 bases not matched to a gene. Germline CDR1 is SGHTA and CDR2 is FQGNSA.

The CDR3 sequence: CAWRAGTEEKLFF. The DNA of the CDR3 is TGTGCCTGGAGAGCCGGGACCGAGGAAAAACTGTTTTTT. The chain recombines TRBV30 with TRBJ1-4, with a weak D call TRBD1 (5 bases). Trimming took 3 bases from V and 8 from J, leaving 13 bases between them. Germline-derived CDR1 and CDR2 are GTSNPN and SVGIG (reference sequence). CDR3 size: 13 residues.

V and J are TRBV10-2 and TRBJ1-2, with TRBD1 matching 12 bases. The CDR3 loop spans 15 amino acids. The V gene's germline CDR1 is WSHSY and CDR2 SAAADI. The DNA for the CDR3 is TGCGCTTCCCATAAGGGACAGGGGGCTCACTATGGCTACACCTTC. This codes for CASHKGQGAHYGYTF.